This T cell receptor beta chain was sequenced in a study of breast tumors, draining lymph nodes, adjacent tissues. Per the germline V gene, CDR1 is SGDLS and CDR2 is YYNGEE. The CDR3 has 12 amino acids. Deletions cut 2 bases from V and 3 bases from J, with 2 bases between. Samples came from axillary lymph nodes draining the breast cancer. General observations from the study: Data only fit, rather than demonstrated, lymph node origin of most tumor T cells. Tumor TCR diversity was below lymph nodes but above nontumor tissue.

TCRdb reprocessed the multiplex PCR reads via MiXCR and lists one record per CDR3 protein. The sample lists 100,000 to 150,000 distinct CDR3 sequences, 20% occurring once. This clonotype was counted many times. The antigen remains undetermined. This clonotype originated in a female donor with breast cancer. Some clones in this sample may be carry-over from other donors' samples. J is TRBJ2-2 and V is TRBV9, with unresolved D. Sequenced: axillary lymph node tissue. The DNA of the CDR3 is TGTGCCAGCAGCGTGGACACCGGGGAGCTGTTTTTT. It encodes CASSVDTGELFF.